This note documents a single T cell receptor (beta chain) sequence. Its matching antigen is unknown. These data belong to a study of neurological immune-mediated disorders. Study outcomes and limitations: Healthy controls had more TCR clonal expansion than multiple sclerosis, which showed the least, whereas HTLV-1-associated myelopathy showed the most. Private repertoires in all groups were suggested, as expanded clones shared no CDR3 amino acid sequences across subjects.

The CDR3 loop spans 14 amino acids. V lost 1 base and J lost 6; bases outside the gene matches: 5. CDR1 is MNHNS, CDR2 SASEGT, per germline. The cDNA was generated through 5'RACE incorporating 10-nucleotide random UMIs. A single record per CDR3 protein comes from TCRdb applying MiXCR to the 5' RACE reads. The sample holds around 69,000 distinct CDR3 sequences, roughly 4.3% seen once. This clonotype was sampled from a man aged 25-45 years with multiple sclerosis. The rearrangement joins TRBV6-1 to TRBJ1-1; 7 bases map to TRBD1. The sample was PBMCs. This CDR3 reads CASSEGTGGAEAFF. CDR3 in DNA: TGTGCCAGCAGTGAAGGGACAGGTGGGGCTGAAGCTTTCTTT.